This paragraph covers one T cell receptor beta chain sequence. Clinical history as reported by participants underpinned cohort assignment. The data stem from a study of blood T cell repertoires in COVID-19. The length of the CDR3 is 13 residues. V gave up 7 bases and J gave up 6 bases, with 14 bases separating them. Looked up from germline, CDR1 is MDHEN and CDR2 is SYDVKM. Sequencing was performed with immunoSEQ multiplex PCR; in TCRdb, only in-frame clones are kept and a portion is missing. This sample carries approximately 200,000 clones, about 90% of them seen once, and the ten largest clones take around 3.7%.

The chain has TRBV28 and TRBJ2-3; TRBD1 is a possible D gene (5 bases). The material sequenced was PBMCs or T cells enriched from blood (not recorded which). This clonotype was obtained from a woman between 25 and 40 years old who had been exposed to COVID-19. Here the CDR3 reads CASTSPPGDTQYF. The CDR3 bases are TGTGCCAGCACGTCCCCCCCAGGGGATACGCAGTATTTT.